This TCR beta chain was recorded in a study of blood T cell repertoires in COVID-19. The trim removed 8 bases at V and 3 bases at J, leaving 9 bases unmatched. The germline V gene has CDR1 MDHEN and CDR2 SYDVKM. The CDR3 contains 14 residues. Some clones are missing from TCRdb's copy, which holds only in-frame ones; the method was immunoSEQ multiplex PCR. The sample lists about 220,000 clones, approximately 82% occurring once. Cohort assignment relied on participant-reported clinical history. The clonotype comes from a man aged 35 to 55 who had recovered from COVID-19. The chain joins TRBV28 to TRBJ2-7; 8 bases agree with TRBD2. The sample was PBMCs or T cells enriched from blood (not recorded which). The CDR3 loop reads CASRGGVFSYEQYF. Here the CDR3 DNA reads TGTGCCAGCCGGGGGGGGGTTTTTAGCTACGAGCAGTACTTC. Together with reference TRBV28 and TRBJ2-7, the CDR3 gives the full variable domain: DVKVTQSSRYLVKRTGEKVFLECVQDMDHENMFWYRQDPGLGLRLIYFSYDVKMKEKGDIPEGYSVSREKKERFSLILESASTNQTSMYLCASRGGVFSYEQYFGPGTRLTVT.